This note documents a single T cell receptor beta chain sequence. This clone appeared once. It lacks a known antigen. No quality values exist for individual bases; no much larger clone is one base distant. The donors belonged to the validation cohort of around 110 subjects, which was separate from the roughly 700-subject first cohort. Libraries were prepared through the immunoSEQ multiplex PCR assay. Processing in the source paper ran as follows. To diagnose cytomegalovirus status from the catalog of TCR beta chain sequences, a statistical classification framework was built. The source is immuneACCESS, and TCRdb retained only in-frame sequences with V and J called. Part of the clones is not carried over; for the studies checked, unresolved V genes explain less than half of this, and the remainder is unexplained. The V and J calls and clone size are taken from that table; D and trimming were inferred from the DNA. The sample contains more than 110,000 clones, approximately 85% of them found a single time. The ten top clones hold under 1.5% of the sample.

The record originates from a study of cytomegalovirus exposure and HLA in healthy donors (dated by TCRdb to about 2017). General notes on the study: According to a later analysis, the 120 or so validation repertoires were produced on the same platform as the approximately 620 repertoires of the first cohort. To predict cytomegalovirus infection status, the study brought together high-throughput TCR immunosequencing, statistical association of individual TCRs with disease status, and machine learning. The study aimed to test whether signatures of past pathogen exposure could be identified by cataloging public T cell receptors. Besides the first cohort of around 670 subjects, a separate validation cohort made up of 90 to 150 different subjects was used. Broad study findings and their caveats: The classifier was reported to diagnose cytomegalovirus status with high specificity and sensitivity in both the original and validation cohorts. The authors suggested that the approach could potentially be generalized to other disease states and immunological phenotypes. A later analysis found that TCRs clustered in the first cohort also tended to co-occur in the roughly 120 validation repertoires, with 94% of cluster scores above 0. In vitro tests confirmed that three of the cytomegalovirus-associated TCR beta chains recognize cytomegalovirus antigens. The study listed 170 or so TCR beta chains as associated with cytomegalovirus. A later analysis lacked HLA typing for the validation cohort, so it scored co-occurrence in that cohort across all 120 repertoires. Across donors, most TCR sequences were observed very rarely, whereas some public TCRs were present in many individuals.

The germline V gene (reference sequence) provides CDR1 LNHDA and CDR2 SQIVND. The V end loses 6 bases and the J end loses 3 bases, and a stretch of 15 bases separates them. The CDR3 covers 15 residues, taking in both the cysteine and the phenylalanine. Of all the DNA, just the CDR3 is kept, 45 bases in frame from base 1. Recombination joined TRBV19 with TRBJ1-5; no D segment can be confidently identified. The specimen sequenced was PBMCs. The TCR comes from a woman aged 25 to 39 in good health and CMV-seronegative. DNA sequence: TGTGCCAGTAGCCCTCAGGAGGCGGACAATCAGCCCCAGCATTTT. The encoded protein is CASSPQEADNQPQHF. Here the CDR3 is joined to the reference TRBV19 and TRBJ1-5 genes, and the full variable domain is: DGGITQSPKYLFRKEGQNVTLSCEQNLNHDAMYWYRQDPGQGLRLIYYSQIVNDFQKGDIAEGYSVSREKKESFPLTVTSAQKNPTAFYLCASSPQEADNQPQHFGDGTRLSIL.